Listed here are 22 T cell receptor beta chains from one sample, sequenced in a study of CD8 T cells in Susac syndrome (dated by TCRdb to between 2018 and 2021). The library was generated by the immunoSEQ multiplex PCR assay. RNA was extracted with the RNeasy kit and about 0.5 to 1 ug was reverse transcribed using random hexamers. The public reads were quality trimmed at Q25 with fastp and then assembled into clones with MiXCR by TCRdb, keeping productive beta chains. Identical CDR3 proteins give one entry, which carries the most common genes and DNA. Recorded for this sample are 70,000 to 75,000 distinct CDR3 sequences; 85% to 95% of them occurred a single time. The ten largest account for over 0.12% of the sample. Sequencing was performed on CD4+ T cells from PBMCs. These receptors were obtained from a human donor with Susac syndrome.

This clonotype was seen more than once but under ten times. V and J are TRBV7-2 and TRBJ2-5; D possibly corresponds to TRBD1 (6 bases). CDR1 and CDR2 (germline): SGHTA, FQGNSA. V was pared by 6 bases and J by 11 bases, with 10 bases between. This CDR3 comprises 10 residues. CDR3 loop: CASRGHGQYF. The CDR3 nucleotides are TGTGCCAGCAGGGGACATGGGCAGTACTTC.

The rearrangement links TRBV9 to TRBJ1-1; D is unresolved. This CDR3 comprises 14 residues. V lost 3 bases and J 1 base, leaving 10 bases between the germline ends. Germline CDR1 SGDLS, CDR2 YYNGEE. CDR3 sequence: CASSAHRGNTEAFF. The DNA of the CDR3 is TGTGCCAGCAGCGCACATCGAGGGAACACTGAAGCTTTCTTT.

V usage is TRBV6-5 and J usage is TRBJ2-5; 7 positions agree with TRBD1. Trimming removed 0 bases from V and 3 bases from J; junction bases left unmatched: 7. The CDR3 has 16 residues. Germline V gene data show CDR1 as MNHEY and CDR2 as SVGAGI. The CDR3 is CASSYSRTGDKETQYF. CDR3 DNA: TGTGCCAGCAGTTACTCGAGAACAGGGGACAAAGAGACCCAGTACTTC.

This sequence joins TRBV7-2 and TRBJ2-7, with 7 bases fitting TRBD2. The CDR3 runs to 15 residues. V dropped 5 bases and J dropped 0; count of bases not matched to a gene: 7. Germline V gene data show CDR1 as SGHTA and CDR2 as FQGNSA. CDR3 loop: CASSQVRGSSYEQYF. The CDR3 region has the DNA TGTGCCAGCAGCCAAGTGCGGGGGTCCTCCTACGAGCAGTACTTC.

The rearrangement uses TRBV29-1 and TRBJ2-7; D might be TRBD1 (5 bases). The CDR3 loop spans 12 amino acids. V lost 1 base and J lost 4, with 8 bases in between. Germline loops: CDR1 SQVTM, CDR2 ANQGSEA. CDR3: CSVEAQGYEQYF. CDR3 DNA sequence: TGCAGCGTTGAAGCTCAGGGTTACGAGCAGTACTTC.

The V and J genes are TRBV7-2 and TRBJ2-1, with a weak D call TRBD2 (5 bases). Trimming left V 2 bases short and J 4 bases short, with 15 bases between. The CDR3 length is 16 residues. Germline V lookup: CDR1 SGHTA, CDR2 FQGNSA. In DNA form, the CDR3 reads TGTGCCAGCAGCTTAAACCCGCCCGGGGATTACAATGAGCAGTTCTTC. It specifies CASSLNPPGDYNEQFF.

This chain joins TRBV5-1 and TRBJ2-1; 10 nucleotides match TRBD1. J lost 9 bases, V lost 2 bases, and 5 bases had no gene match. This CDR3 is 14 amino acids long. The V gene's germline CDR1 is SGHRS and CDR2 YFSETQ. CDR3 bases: TGCGCCAGCAGCTTAGGACAGGGGGGAACTGAGCAGTTCTTC. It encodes CASSLGQGGTEQFF.

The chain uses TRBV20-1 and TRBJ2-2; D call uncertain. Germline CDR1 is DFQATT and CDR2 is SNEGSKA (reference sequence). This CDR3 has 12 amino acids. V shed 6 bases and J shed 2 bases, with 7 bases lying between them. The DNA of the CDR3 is TGCAGTGCAGGGTACAACACCGGGGAGCTGTTTTTT. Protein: CSAGYNTGELFF.

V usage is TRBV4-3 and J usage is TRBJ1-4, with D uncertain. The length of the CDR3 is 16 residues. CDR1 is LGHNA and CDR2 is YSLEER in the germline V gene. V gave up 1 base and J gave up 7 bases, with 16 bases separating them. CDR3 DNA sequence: TGCGCCAGCAGCCAAGTATCGGGGTTTGGTTTTGAAAAACTGTTTTTT. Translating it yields CASSQVSGFGFEKLFF.

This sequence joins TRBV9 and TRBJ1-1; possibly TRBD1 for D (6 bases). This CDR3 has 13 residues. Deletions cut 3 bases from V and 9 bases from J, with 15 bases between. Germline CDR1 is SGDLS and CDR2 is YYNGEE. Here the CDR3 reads CASSGSTGSKAFF. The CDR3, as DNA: TGTGCCAGCAGCGGATCGACAGGTTCGAAAGCTTTCTTT.

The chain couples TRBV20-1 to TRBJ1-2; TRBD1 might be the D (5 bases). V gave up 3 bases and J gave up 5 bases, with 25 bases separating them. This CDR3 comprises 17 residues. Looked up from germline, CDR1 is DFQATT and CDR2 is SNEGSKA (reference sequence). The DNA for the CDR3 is TGCAGTGCTAGTTATCCACCGGGACTCGGGATAAATTATGGCTACACCTTC. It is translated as CSASYPPGLGINYGYTF.

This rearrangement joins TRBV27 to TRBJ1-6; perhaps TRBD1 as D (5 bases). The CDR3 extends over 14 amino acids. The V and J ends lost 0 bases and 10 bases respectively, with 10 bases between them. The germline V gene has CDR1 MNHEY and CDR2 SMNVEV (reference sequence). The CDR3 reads CASSLSSRGSPLHF. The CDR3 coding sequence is TGTGCCAGCAGTTTATCTAGTAGGGGCTCACCCCTCCACTTT.

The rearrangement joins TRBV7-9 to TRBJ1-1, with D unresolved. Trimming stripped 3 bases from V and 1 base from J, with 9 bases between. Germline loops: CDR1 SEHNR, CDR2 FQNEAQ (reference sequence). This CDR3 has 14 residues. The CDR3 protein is CASSFTVANTEAFF. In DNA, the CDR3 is TGTGCCAGCAGCTTTACAGTGGCGAACACTGAAGCTTTCTTT.

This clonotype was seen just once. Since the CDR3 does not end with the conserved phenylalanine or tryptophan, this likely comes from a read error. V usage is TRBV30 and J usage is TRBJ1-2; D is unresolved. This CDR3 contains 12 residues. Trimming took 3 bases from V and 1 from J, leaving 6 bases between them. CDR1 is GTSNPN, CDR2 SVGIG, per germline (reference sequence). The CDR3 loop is CAWSSGNYGYTL. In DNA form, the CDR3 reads TGTGCCTGGAGCTCGGGTAACTATGGCTACACCCTC.

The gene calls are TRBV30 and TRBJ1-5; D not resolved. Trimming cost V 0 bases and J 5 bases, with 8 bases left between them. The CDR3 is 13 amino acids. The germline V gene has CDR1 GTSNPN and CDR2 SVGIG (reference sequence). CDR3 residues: CAWSVTSDQPQHF. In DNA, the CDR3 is TGTGCCTGGAGTGTGACATCGGATCAGCCCCAGCATTTT.

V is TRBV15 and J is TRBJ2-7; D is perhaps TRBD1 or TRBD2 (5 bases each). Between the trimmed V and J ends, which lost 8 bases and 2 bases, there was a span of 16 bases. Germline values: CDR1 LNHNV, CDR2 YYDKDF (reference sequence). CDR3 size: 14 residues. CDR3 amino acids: CATARDPGTYEQYF. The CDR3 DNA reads TGTGCCACCGCCCGGGACCCAGGGACCTACGAGCAGTACTTC.

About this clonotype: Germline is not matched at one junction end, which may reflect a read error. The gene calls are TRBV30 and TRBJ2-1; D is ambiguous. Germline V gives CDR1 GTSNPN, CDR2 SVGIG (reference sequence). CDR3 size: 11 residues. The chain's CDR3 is CVVSEYNEQFF. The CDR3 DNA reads TGCGTGGTAAGCGAATACAATGAGCAGTTCTTC. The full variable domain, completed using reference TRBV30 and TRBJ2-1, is SQTIHQWPATLVQPVGSPLSLECTVEGTSNPNLYWYRQAAGRGLQLLFYSVGIGQISSEVPQNLSASRPQDRQFILSSKKLLLSDSGFYLCVVSEYNEQFFGPGTRLTVL.

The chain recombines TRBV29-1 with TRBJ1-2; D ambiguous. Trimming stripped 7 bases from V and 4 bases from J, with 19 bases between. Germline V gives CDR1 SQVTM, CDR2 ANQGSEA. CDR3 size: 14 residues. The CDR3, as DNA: TGCAGCGCCTTCGGCGGGCTCAGTAGCTATGGCTACACCTTC. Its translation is CSAFGGLSSYGYTF.

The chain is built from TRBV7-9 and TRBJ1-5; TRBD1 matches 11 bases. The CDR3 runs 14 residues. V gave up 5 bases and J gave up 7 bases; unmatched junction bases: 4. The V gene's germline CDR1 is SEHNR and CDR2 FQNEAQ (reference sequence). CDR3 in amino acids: CASSAGTGGQPQHF. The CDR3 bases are TGTGCCAGCAGCGCAGGGACAGGGGGACAGCCCCAGCATTTT.

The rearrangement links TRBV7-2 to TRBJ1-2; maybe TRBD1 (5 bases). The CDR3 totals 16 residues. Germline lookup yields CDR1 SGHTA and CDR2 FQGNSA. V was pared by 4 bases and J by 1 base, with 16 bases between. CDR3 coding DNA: TGTGCCAGCAGCTCCTCCAGGGCTTCCTTTAACTATGGCTACACCTTC. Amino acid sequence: CASSSSRASFNYGYTF.

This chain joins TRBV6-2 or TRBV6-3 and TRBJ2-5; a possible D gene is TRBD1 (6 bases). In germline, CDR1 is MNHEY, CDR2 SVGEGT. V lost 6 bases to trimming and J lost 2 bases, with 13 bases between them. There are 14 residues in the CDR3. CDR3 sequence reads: CASRRAGQQETQYF. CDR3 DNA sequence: TGTGCCAGCAGAAGAGCTGGACAGCAAGAGACCCAGTACTTC.

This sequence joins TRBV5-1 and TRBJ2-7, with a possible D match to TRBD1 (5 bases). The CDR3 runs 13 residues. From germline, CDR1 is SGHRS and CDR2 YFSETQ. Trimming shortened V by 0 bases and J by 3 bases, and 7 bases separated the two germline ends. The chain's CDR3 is CASSLGGNYEQYF. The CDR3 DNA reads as TGCGCCAGCAGCTTGGGGGGCAACTACGAGCAGTACTTC. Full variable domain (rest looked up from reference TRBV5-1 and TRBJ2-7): KAGVTQTPRYLIKTRGQQVTLSCSPISGHRSVSWYQQTPGQGLQFLFEYFSETQRNKGNFPGRFSGRQFSNSRSEMNVSTLELGDSALYLCASSLGGNYEQYFGPGTRLTVT.